Listed below are T cell receptor beta chains from one sample, sequenced in a study of blood T cell repertoires in COVID-19. Sequencing was performed with immunoSEQ multiplex PCR; in TCRdb, only in-frame clones are kept and a portion is missing. The data hold 190,000 or so clones, with around 82% observed a single time. Sequencing used peripheral blood. Receptors originate from an elderly woman with acute or convalescent COVID-19. Each CDR3 is given with its conserved first and last residue. D genes are given only for firm matches. For some rows the clone size is stated as once, few or many, or as a class when expanded; others skip it.

clone_size | j_call | v_call | d_call | cdr3_nt | cdr3_aa
once | TRBJ2-2 | TRBV5-1 | - | TGCGCCAGCAGCTTGGGACATCTGAACACCGGGGAGCTGTTTTTT | CASSLGHLNTGELFF
- | TRBJ2-7 | TRBV18 | - | TGTGCCAGCTCACCGGGACTCCACGAGCAGTACTTC | CASSPGLHEQYF
- | TRBJ1-1 | TRBV27 | TRBD1 | TGTGCCAGCAGTTTAAGGGCGACAGGGAGGAACACTGAAGCTTTCTTT | CASSLRATGRNTEAFF
- | TRBJ2-1 | TRBV3-1/TRBV3-2 | - | TGTGCCAGCAGCCAAGGGATCGGCGGGATCTCTGTTGAGCAGTTCTTC | CASSQGIGGISVEQFF
once | TRBJ1-5 | TRBV3-1/TRBV3-2 | - | TGTGCCAGCAGCCTCCTACATCAGCCCCAGCATTTT | CASSLLHQPQHF
- | TRBJ2-1 | TRBV4-1 | TRBD2 | TGCGCCAGCAGCCAGGCTCTAGCGGGAGGCTACAATGAGCAGTTCTTC | CASSQALAGGYNEQFF
- | TRBJ2-1 | TRBV4-1 | TRBD2 | TGCGCCAGCAGCCAGGGGCCCGGGACTAGTCCCAATGAGCAGTTCTTC | CASSQGPGTSPNEQFF
- | TRBJ1-1 | TRBV29-1 | TRBD1 | TGCAGCGGATCCGGGACAGGGGGATCGGGGACTGAAGCTTTCTTT | CSGSGTGGSGTEAFF
- | TRBJ2-7 | TRBV5-6 | - | TGTGCCAGCACGTCTAGACTAGTTCCCTACGAGCAGTACTTC | CASTSRLVPYEQYF
few | TRBJ1-4 | TRBV12-5 | - | TGTGCTAGTGGTTTGGCCCCGACAGTCCCTCTAATCCGTTTTAGTGAAAAACTGTTTTTT | CASGLAPTVPLIRFSEKLFF
- | TRBJ2-7 | TRBV11-2 | - | TGTGCCAGCAGCCTCTCCCTCGAGCAGTACTTC | CASSLSLEQYF
- | TRBJ1-5 | TRBV2 | - | TGTGCCAGCAGCGACCCCTGGGAGGGCCCTCAGCCCCAGCATTTT | CASSDPWEGPQPQHF
once | TRBJ2-3 | TRBV3-1/TRBV3-2 | TRBD2 | TGTGCCAGCAGCCAGACCGGGACTAGATCAGATACGCAGTATTTT | CASSQTGTRSDTQYF
- | TRBJ2-5 | TRBV19 | TRBD2 | TGTGCCAGTAGTCCCGGGACTAGCGGACAAGAGACCCAGTACTTC | CASSPGTSGQETQYF
- | TRBJ1-1 | TRBV24-1 | TRBD1 | TGTGCCACCAGTGACGTTTCTCCTGGACAGGGTCCGGTAGGGTACACTGAAGCTTTCTTT | CATSDVSPGQGPVGYTEAFF
- | TRBJ2-1 | TRBV5-5 | - | TGTGCCAGCAGCTTCGGACTACGCTCCTACAATGAGCAGTTCTTC | CASSFGLRSYNEQFF
- | TRBJ2-3 | TRBV9 | TRBD2 | TGTGCCAGCAGCGTAGGACGACTAGCGGGGGGAGATACGCAGTATTTT | CASSVGRLAGGDTQYF
- | TRBJ2-7 | TRBV4-2 | TRBD2 | TGTGCCAGCAGCCAAGATAAATCAGCGGGAGTTATTTCCTACGAGCAGTACTTC | CASSQDKSAGVISYEQYF
- | TRBJ1-3 | TRBV25-1 | - | TGTGCCAGCAGTGATTATGACAGCGCCCTTGGAAACACCATATATTTT | CASSDYDSALGNTIYF
- | TRBJ2-3 | TRBV5-7 | TRBD2 | TGTGCCAGCAGCCCCCGGACTAGCTCAAGGAAAGATACGCAGTATTTT | CASSPRTSSRKDTQYF
- | TRBJ1-2 | TRBV7-2 | - | TGTGCCAGCAGCTTAACAGAGGACATTGGCTACACCTTC | CASSLTEDIGYTF
- | TRBJ2-7 | TRBV5-5 | - | TGTGCCAGCGGTACCGGGACGGGAGCCTACGAGCAGTACTTC | CASGTGTGAYEQYF
- | TRBJ1-2 | TRBV5-1 | - | TGCGCCAGCAGGGACCGGGGAGGCTACACCTTC | CASRDRGGYTF